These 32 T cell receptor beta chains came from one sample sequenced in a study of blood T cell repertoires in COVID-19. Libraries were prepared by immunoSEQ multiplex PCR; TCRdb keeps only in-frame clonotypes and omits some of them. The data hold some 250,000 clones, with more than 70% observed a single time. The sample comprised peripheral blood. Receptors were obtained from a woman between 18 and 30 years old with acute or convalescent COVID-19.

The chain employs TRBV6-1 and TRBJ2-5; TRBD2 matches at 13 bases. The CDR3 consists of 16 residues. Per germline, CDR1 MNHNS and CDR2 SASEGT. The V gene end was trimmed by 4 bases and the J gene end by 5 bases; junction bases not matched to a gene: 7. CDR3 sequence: CASSGLAGGGWETQYF. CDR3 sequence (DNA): TGTGCCAGCAGTGGACTAGCGGGGGGCGGCTGGGAGACCCAGTACTTC.

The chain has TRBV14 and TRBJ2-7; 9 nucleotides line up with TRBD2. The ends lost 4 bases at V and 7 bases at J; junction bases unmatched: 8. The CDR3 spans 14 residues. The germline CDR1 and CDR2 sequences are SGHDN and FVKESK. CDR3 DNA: TGTGCCAGCAGCCTCGGGACTAGCCTGGCGGAGCAGTACTTC. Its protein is CASSLGTSLAEQYF.

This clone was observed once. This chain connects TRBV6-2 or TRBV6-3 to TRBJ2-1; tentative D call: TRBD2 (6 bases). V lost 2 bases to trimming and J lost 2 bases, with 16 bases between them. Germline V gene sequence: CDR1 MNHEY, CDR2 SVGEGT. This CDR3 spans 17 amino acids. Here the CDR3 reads CASSYAGLGAPYNEQFF. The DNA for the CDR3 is TGTGCCAGCAGTTACGCGGGACTTGGGGCCCCCTACAATGAGCAGTTCTTC.

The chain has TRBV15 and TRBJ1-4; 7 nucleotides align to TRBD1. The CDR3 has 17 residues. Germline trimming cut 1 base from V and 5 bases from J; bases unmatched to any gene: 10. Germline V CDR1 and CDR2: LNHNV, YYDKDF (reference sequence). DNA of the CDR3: TGTGCCACCAGCAGAGCTGGGACAGTTAGAACAAATGAAAAACTGTTTTTT. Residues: CATSRAGTVRTNEKLFF.

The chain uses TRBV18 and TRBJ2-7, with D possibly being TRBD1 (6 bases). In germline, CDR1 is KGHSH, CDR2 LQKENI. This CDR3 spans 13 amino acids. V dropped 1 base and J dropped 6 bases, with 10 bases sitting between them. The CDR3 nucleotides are TGTGCCAGCTCACCACAGGGGGAGTTCGAGCAGTACTTC. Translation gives CASSPQGEFEQYF.

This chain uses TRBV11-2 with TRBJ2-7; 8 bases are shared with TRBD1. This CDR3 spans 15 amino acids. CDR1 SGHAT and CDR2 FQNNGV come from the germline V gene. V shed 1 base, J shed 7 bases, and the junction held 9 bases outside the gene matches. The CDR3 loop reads CASSLVAGGLVEQYF. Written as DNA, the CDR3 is TGTGCCAGCAGCTTAGTTGCAGGGGGCTTGGTTGAGCAGTACTTC. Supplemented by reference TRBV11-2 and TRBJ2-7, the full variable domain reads EAGVAQSPRYKIIEKRQSVAFWCNPISGHATLYWYQQILGQGPKLLIQFQNNGVVDDSQLPKDRFSAERLKGVDSTLKIQPAKLEDSAVYLCASSLVAGGLVEQYFGPGTRLTVT.

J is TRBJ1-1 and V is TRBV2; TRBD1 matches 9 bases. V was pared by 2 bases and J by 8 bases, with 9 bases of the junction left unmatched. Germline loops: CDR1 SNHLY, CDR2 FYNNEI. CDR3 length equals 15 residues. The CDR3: CASSEMGTGRTEAFF. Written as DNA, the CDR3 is TGTGCCAGCAGTGAAATGGGGACAGGGAGGACCGAAGCTTTCTTT.

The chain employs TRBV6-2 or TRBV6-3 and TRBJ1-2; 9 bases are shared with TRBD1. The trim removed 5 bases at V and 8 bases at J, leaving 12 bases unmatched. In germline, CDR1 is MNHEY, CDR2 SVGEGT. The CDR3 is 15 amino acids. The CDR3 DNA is TGTGCCAGCAGTCCGAACCCCGGGACAGGGTACGGCTACACCTTC. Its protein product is CASSPNPGTGYGYTF.

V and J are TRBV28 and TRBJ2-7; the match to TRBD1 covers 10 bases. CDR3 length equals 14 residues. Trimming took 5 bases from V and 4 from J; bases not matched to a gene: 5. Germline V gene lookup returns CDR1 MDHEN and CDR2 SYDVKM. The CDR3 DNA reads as TGTGCCAGCAGTGCATGGGACAGGGGTTACGAGCAGTACTTC. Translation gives CASSAWDRGYEQYF.

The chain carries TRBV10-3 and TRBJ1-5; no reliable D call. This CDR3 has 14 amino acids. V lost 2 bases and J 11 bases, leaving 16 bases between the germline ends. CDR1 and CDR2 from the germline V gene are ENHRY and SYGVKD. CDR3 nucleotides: TGTGCCATCAGTGAGCCTGACCGCGGAGGGTCCCAGCATTTT. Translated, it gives CAISEPDRGGSQHF.

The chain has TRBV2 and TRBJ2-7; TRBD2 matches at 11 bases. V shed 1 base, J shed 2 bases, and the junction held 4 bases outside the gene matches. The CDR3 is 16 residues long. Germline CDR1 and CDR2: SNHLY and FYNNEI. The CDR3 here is CASSEDSGRAAYEQYF. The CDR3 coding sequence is TGTGCCAGCAGTGAAGATAGCGGGAGGGCAGCCTACGAGCAGTACTTC.

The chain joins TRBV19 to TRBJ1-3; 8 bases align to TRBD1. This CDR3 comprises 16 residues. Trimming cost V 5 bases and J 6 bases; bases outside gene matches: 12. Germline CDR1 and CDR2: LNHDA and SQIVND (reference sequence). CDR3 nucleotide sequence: TGTGCCAGTAGTCTGTATGGCGCAGGGGGCTTAAACACCATATATTTT. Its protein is CASSLYGAGGLNTIYF. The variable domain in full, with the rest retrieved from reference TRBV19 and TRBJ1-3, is DGGITQSPKYLFRKEGQNVTLSCEQNLNHDAMYWYRQDPGQGLRLIYYSQIVNDFQKGDIAEGYSVSREKKESFPLTVTSAQKNPTAFYLCASSLYGAGGLNTIYFGEGSWLTVV.

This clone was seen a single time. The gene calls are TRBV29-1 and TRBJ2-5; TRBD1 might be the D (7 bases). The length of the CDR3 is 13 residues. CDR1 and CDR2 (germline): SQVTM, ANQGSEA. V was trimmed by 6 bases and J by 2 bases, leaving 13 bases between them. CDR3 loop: CSVLTGTQETQYF. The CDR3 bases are TGCAGCGTCTTGACAGGGACTCAAGAGACCCAGTACTTC.

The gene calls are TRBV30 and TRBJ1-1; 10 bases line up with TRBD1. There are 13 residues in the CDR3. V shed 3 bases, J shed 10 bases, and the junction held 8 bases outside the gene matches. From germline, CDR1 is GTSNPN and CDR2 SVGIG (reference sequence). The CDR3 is CAWRMTGGAVAFF. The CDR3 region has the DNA TGTGCCTGGAGGATGACAGGGGGCGCGGTAGCTTTCTTT.

The CDR3 nucleotides are TGTGCCAGCAGCATTAGCGGGATCGGGACAGATACGCAGTATTTT. Translated, it gives CASSISGIGTDTQYF. The chain carries TRBV7-2 and TRBJ2-3; TRBD2 aligns across 8 bases. The V gene's germline CDR1 is SGHTA and CDR2 FQGNSA. Trimming cost V 5 bases and J 3 bases; bases outside gene matches: 7. CDR3 length: 15 residues.

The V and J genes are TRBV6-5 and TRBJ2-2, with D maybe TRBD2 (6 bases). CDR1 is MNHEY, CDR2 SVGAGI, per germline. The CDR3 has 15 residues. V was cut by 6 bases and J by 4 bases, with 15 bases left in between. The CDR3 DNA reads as TGTGCCAGCAGCCCCGGGACTTCCACCACCGGGGAGCTGTTTTTT. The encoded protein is CASSPGTSTTGELFF.

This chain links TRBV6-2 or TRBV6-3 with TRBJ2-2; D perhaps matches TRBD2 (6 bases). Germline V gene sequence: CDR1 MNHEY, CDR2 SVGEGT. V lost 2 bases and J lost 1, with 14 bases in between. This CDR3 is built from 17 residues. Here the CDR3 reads CASSYRRREQNTGELFF. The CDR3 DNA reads TGTGCCAGCAGTTACCGGCGTCGGGAGCAGAACACCGGGGAGCTGTTTTTT.

The CDR3 nucleotides are TGTGCCATCAGTGAGTCGGGACAGCTTTATGGCTACACCTTC. Its translation is CAISESGQLYGYTF. The V gene is TRBV10-3, the J gene TRBJ1-2; TRBD1 matches at 7 bases. V was clipped by 0 bases and J by 5 bases; unmatched bases: 3. The CDR3 is 14 residues long. Germline values: CDR1 ENHRY, CDR2 SYGVKD.

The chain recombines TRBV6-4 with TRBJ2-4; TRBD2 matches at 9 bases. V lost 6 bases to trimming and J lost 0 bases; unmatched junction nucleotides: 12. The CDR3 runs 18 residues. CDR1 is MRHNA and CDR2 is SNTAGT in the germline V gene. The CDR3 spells CASRRTSVTYLAKNIQYF. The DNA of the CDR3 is TGTGCCAGCAGACGGACTAGCGTCACATATCTAGCCAAAAACATTCAGTACTTC.

Written as DNA, the CDR3 is TGTGCCAGCTCACCGAAGAGTAACGCGAATTCACCCCTCCACTTT. Protein product: CASSPKSNANSPLHF. This chain joins TRBV18 and TRBJ1-6; D ambiguous. Trimming removed 3 bases at V and 7 bases at J, with 13 bases between. CDR3 length: 15 residues. CDR1 is KGHSH, CDR2 LQKENI, per germline.

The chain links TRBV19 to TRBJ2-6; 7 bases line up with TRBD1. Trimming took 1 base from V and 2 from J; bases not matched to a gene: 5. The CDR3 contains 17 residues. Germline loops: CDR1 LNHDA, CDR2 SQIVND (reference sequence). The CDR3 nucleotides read TGTGCCAGTAGTATAGGTGGCGACAGGGCTGGGGCCAACGTCCTGACTTTC. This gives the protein CASSIGGDRAGANVLTF.

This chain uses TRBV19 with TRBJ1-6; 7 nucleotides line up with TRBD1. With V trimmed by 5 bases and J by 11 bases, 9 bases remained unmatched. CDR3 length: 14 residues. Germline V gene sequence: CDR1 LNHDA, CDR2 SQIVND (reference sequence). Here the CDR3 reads CASSATQGLTPLHF. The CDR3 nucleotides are TGTGCCAGTAGTGCGACACAGGGGTTGACACCCCTCCACTTT. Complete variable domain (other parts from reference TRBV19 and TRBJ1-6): DGGITQSPKYLFRKEGQNVTLSCEQNLNHDAMYWYRQDPGQGLRLIYYSQIVNDFQKGDIAEGYSVSREKKESFPLTVTSAQKNPTAFYLCASSATQGLTPLHFGNGTRLTVT.

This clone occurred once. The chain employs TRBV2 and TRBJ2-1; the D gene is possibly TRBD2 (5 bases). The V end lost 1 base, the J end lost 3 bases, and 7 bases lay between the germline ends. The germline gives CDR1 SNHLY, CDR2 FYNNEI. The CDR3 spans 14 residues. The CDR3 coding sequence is TGTGCCAGCAGTGAAGTCGCGGGCTACAATGAGCAGTTCTTC. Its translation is CASSEVAGYNEQFF.

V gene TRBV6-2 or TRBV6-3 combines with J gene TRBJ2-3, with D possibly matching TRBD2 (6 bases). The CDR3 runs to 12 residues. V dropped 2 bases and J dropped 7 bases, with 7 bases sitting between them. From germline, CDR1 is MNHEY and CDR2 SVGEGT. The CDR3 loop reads CASSYGRNTQYF. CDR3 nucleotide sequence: TGTGCCAGCAGTTACGGGAGGAATACGCAGTATTTT.

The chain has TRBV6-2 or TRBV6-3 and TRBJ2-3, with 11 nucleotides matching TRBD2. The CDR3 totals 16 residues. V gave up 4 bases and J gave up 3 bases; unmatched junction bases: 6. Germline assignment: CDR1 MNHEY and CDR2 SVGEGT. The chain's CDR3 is CASSWISGRGTDTQYF. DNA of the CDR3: TGTGCCAGCAGTTGGATTAGCGGGAGGGGGACAGATACGCAGTATTTT.

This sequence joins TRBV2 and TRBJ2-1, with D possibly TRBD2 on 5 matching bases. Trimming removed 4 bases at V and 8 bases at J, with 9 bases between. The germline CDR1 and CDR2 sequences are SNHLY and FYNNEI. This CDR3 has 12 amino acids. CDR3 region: CASSVMGDEQFF. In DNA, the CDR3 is TGTGCCAGCAGTGTTATGGGAGATGAGCAGTTCTTC.

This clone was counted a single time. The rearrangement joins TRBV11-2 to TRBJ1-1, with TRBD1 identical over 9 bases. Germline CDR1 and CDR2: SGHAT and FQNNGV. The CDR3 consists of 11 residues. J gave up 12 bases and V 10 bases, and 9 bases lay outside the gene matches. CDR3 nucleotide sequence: TGTGCCACCAAAACAGGGGGCAGGACTTTCTTT. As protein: CATKTGGRTFF. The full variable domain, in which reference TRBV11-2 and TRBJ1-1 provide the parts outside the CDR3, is EAGVAQSPRYKIIEKRQSVAFWCNPISGHATLYWYQQILGQGPKLLIQFQNNGVVDDSQLPKDRFSAERLKGVDSTLKIQPAKLEDSAVYLCATKTGGRTFFGQGTRLTVV.

This CDR3 reads CASSLWLITGPANYGYTF. The CDR3 DNA follows: TGTGCCAGCAGTTTATGGCTTATAACAGGGCCAGCTAACTATGGCTACACCTTC. V is TRBV28 and J is TRBJ1-2; a weak D match, TRBD1 (6 bases). The CDR3 length is 18 residues. Germline CDR1 reads MDHEN; CDR2 reads SYDVKM. Trimming took 0 bases from V and 0 from J, leaving 17 bases between them.

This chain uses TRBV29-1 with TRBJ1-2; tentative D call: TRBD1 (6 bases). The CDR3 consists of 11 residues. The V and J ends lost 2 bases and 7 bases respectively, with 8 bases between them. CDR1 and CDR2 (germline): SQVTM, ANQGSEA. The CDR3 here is CSVEKQGGYTF. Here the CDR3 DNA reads TGCAGCGTTGAAAAACAGGGTGGCTACACCTTC.

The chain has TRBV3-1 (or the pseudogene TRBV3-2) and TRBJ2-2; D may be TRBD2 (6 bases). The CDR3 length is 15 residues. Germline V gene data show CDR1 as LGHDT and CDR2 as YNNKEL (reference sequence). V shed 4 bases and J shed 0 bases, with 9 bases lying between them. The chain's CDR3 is CASSPTRTNTGELFF. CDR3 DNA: TGTGCCAGCAGCCCGACTAGAACGAACACCGGGGAGCTGTTTTTT.

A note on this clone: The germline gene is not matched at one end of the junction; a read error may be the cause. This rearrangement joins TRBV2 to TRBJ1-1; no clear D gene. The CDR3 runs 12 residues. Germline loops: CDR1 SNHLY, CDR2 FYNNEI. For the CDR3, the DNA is TGTGCCAGCGGTGAGGAGAGAACTGAAGCTTTCTTT. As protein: CASGEERTEAFF.

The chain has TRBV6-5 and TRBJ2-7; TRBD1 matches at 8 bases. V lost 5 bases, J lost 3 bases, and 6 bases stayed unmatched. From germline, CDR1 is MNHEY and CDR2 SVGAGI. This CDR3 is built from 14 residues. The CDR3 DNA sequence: TGTGCCAGCAGTACGGGACAGGCGTACTACGAGCAGTACTTC. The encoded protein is CASSTGQAYYEQYF.